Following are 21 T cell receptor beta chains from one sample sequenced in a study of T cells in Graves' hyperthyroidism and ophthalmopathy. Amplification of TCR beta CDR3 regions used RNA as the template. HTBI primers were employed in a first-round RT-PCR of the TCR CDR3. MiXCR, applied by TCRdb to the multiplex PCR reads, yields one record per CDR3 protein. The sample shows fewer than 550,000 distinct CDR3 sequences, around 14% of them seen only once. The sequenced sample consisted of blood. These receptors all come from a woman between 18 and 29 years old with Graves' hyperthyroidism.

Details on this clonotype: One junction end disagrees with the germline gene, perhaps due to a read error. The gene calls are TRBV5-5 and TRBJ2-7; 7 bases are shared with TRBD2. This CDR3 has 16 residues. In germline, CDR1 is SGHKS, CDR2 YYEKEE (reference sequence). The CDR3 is CASSLASSSGTYEEYF. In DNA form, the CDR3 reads TGTGCCAGCAGCTTGGCCTCGTCTAGCGGTACCTACGAGGAGTACTTC.

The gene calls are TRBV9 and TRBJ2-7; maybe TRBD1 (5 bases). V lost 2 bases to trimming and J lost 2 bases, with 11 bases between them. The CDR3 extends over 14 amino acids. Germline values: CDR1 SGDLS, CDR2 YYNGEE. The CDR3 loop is CASSVGAGTYEQYF. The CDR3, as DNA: TGTGCCAGCAGCGTTGGCGCAGGGACCTACGAGCAGTACTTC.

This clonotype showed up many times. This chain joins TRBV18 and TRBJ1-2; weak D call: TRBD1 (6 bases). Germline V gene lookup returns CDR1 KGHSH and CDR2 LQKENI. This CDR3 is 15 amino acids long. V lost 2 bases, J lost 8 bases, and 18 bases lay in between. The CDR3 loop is CASSPNDRLRSGYTF. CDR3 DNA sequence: TGTGCCAGCTCACCAAACGACAGGCTTCGGTCGGGCTACACCTTC.

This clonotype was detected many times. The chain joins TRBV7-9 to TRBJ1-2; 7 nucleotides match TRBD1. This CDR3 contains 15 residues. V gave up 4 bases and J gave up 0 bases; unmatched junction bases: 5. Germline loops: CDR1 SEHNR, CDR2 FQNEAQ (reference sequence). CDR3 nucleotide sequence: TGTGCCAGCAGCTCTACGGGACAGCCTAACTATGGCTACACCTTC. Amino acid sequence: CASSSTGQPNYGYTF.

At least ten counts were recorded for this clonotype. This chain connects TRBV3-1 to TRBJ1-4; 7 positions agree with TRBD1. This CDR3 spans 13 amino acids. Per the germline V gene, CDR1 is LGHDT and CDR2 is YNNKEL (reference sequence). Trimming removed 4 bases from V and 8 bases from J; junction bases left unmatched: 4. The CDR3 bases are TGTGCCAGCAGCCTTGACAGGGCGGAAAAACTGTTTTTT. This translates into CASSLDRAEKLFF.

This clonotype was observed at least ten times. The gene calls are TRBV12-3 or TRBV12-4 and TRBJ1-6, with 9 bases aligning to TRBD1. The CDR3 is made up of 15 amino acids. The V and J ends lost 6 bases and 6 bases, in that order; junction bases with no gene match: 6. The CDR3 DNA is TGTGCCAGCAGCTCCGGGACAGGGTTTAATTCACCCCTCCACTTT. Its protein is CASSSGTGFNSPLHF.

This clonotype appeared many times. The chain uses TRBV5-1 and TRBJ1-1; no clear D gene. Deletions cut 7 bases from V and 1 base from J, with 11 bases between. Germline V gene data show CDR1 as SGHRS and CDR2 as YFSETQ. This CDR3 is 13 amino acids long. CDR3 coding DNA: TGCGCCAGCCTAGGTCCGGGGAACACTGAAGCTTTCTTT. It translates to CASLGPGNTEAFF.

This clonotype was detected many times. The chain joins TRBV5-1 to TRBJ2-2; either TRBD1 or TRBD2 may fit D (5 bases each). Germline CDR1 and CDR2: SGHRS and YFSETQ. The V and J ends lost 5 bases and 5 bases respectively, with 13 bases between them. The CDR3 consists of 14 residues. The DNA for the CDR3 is TGCGCCAGCAGGGGGGAGCTGTCAACCGGGGAGCTGTTTTTT. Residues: CASRGELSTGELFF.

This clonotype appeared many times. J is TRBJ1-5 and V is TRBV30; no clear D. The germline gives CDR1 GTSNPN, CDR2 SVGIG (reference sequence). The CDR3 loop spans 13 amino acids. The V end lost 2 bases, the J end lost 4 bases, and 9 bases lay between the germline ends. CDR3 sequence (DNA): TGTGCCTGGAGTAGCGACACAAATCAGCCCCAGCATTTT. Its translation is CAWSSDTNQPQHF.

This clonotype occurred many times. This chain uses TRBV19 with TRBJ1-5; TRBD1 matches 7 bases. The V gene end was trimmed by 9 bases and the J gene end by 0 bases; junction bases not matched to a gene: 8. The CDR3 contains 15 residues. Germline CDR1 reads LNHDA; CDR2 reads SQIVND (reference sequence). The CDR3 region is CASTRDSYSNQPQHF. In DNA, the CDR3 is TGTGCCAGCACCCGGGACAGTTATAGCAATCAGCCCCAGCATTTT.

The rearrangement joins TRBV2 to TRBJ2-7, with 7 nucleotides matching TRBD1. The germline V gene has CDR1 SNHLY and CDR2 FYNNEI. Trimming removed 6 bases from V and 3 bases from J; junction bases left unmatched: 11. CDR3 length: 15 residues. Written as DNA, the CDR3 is TGTGCCAGCAGAGGGGGCCGGGACGGATACTACGAGCAGTACTTC. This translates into CASRGGRDGYYEQYF. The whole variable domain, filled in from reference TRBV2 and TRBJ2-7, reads EPEVTQTPSHQVTQMGQEVILRCVPISNHLYFYWYRQILGQKVEFLVSFYNNEISEKSEIFDDQFSVERPDGSNFTLKIRSTKLEDSAMYFCASRGGRDGYYEQYFGPGTRLTVT.

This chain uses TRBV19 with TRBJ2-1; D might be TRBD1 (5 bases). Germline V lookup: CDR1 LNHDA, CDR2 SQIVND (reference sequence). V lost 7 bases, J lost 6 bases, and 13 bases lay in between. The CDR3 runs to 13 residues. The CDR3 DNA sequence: TGTGCCAGTAACCGGCAGGGTGGCAATGAGCAGTTCTTC. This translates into CASNRQGGNEQFF.

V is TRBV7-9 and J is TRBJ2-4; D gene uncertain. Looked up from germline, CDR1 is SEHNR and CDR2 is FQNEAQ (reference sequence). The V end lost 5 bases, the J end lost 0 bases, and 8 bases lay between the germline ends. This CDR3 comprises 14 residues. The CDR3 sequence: CASSPNVAKNIQYF. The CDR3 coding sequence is TGTGCCAGCAGCCCAAATGTAGCCAAAAACATTCAGTACTTC.

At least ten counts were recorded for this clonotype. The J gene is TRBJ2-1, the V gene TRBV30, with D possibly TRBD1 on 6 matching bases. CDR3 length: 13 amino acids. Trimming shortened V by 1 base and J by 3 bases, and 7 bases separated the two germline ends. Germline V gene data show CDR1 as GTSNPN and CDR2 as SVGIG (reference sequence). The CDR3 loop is CAWSGTVYNEQFF. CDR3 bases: TGTGCCTGGAGTGGGACAGTCTACAATGAGCAGTTCTTC.

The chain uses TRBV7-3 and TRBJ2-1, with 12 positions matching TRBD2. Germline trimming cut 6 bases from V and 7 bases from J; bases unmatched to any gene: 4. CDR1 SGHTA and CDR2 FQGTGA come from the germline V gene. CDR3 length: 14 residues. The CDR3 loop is CASRTSGSENEQFF. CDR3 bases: TGTGCCAGCAGGACTAGCGGGAGTGAAAATGAGCAGTTCTTC.

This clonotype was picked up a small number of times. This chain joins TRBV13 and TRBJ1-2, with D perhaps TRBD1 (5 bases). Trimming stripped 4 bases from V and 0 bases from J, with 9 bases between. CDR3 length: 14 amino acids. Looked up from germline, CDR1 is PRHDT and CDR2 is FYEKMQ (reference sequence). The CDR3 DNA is TGTGCCAGCAGCTCCAGGGCTACTAACTATGGCTACACCTTC. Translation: CASSSRATNYGYTF.

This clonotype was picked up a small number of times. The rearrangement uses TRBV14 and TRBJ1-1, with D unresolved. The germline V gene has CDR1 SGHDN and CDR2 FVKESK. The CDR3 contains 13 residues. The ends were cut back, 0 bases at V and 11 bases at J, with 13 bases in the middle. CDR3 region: CASSQDLSGNAFF. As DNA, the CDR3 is TGTGCCAGCAGCCAAGATCTCTCAGGTAATGCTTTCTTT. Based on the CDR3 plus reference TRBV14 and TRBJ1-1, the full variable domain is EAGVTQFPSHSVIEKGQTVTLRCDPISGHDNLYWYRRVMGKEIKFLLHFVKESKQDESGMPNNRFLAERTGGTYSTLKVQPAELEDSGVYFCASSQDLSGNAFFGQGTRLTVV.

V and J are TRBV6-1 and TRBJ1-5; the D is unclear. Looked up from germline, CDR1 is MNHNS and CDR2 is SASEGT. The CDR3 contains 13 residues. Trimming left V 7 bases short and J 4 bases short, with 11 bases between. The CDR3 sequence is CASIQTENQPQHF. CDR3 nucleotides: TGTGCCAGCATACAGACGGAGAATCAGCCCCAGCATTTT.

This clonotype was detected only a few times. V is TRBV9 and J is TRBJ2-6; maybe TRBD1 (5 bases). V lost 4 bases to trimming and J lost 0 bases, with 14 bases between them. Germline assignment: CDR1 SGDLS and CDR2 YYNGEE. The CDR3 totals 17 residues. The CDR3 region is CASSPTGQVSGANVLTF. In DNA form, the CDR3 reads TGTGCCAGCAGCCCTACAGGACAAGTCTCTGGGGCCAACGTCCTGACTTTC. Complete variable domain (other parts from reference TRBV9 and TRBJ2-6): DSGVTQTPKHLITATGQRVTLRCSPRSGDLSVYWYQQSLDQGLQFLIQYYNGEERAKGNILERFSAQQFPDLHSELNLSSLELGDSALYFCASSPTGQVSGANVLTFGAGSRLTVL.

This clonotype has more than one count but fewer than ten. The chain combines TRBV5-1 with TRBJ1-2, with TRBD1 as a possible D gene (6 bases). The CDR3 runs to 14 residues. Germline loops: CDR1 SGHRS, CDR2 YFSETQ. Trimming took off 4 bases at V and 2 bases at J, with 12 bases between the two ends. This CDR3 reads CASSPLTGNYGYTF. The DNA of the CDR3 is TGCGCCAGCAGCCCCTTGACAGGAAACTATGGCTACACCTTC.

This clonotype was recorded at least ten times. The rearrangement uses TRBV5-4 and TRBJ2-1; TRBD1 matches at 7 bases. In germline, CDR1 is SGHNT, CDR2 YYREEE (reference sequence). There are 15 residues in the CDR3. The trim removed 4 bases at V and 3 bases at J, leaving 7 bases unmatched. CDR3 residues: CASSRGGGLYNEQFF. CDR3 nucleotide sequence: TGTGCCAGCAGCCGAGGGGGCGGACTCTACAATGAGCAGTTCTTC.